Listed here are 19 T cell receptor beta chains from one sample, sequenced in a study of T cell changes during pregnancy in multiple sclerosis (dated by TCRdb to about 2019). The method was the immunoSEQ multiplex PCR assay. The immuneACCESS repertoire file appears here via TCRdb, limited to in-frame rearrangements. These files lack a portion of the clones; in checked studies, under half of the deficit traces to unresolved V genes, and the cause of the others is not known. A total of some 80,000 clones appear in this sample, roughly nine tenths of them only once. The top ten clones comprise roughly 0.9% of the sample. Specimen: peripheral blood, collected in the first trimester of pregnancy. The receptors stem from a female donor in good health, enrolled as a control in a pregnancy study.

The chain uses TRBV7-2 and TRBJ2-1; TRBD1 matches at 9 bases. From germline, CDR1 is SGHTA and CDR2 FQGNSA. The CDR3 is made up of 17 amino acids. V was clipped by 3 bases and J by 6 bases; unmatched bases: 12. The CDR3 bases are TGTGCCAGCAGCTTGCGTTCTTCGGGACAGGGCTCCAATGAGCAGTTCTTC. Translated: CASSLRSSGQGSNEQFF.

The CDR3 spells CASRTPRIINTEAFF. CDR3 in DNA: TGTGCCAGCAGAACTCCCAGGATTATAAACACTGAAGCTTTCTTT. This sequence joins TRBV6-1 and TRBJ1-1; D ambiguous. The CDR3 is 15 amino acids. Germline V lookup: CDR1 MNHNS, CDR2 SASEGT. V lost 6 bases, J lost 2 bases, and 16 bases lay in between.

The rearrangement joins TRBV19 to TRBJ2-7; 7 positions agree with TRBD1. The length of the CDR3 is 18 residues. Germline V gives CDR1 LNHDA, CDR2 SQIVND (reference sequence). V was pared by 3 bases and J by 1 base, with 15 bases of the junction left unmatched. The DNA for the CDR3 is TGTGCCAGTAGTATGAAGGTCCACCAGGGGGTCCTGTCCTACGAGCAGTACTTC. Its protein product is CASSMKVHQGVLSYEQYF. Full variable domain (missing parts from reference TRBV19 and TRBJ2-7): DGGITQSPKYLFRKEGQNVTLSCEQNLNHDAMYWYRQDPGQGLRLIYYSQIVNDFQKGDIAEGYSVSREKKESFPLTVTSAQKNPTAFYLCASSMKVHQGVLSYEQYFGPGTRLTVT.

CDR3 amino acids: CASSYSSGRGETQYF. As DNA, the CDR3 is TGTGCCAGCAGTTACTCGTCGGGGAGGGGGGAGACCCAGTACTTC. The chain combines TRBV6-6 with TRBJ2-5, with D maybe TRBD2 (7 bases). The CDR3 is 15 amino acids. V shed 0 bases and J shed 5 bases, with 13 bases lying between them. Germline CDR1 is MNHNY and CDR2 is SVGAGI (reference sequence).

The V gene is TRBV19, the J gene TRBJ2-7; weak D call: TRBD2 (5 bases). Trimming cost V 4 bases and J 0 bases, with 13 bases left between them. CDR3 length equals 15 residues. Germline V gene sequence: CDR1 LNHDA, CDR2 SQIVND (reference sequence). The CDR3 sequence: CASSKERSSSYEQYF. The CDR3 DNA reads as TGTGCCAGTAGTAAGGAGCGGAGTAGCTCCTACGAGCAGTACTTC.

The chain recombines TRBV19 with TRBJ2-7, with 7 bases lining up with TRBD1. J lost 2 bases, V lost 7 bases, and 2 bases had no gene match. The CDR3 is 12 amino acids. Germline CDR1 reads LNHDA; CDR2 reads SQIVND (reference sequence). In DNA form, the CDR3 reads TGTGCCAGTAAAAGGGGGCCCTACGAGCAGTACTTC. Its protein is CASKRGPYEQYF.

The table lists this clone with a count of one. The DNA of the CDR3 is TGTGCCAGCAGCTTTCGGACTAGCGGGGGGGACCCCGTTCGCGGGGAGCTGTTTTTT. It yields the protein CASSFRTSGGDPVRGELFF. The rearrangement links TRBV7-9 to TRBJ2-2; 15 bases align to TRBD2. The ends lost 3 bases at V and 7 bases at J; junction bases unmatched: 12. This CDR3 contains 19 residues. Germline assignment: CDR1 SEHNR and CDR2 FQNEAQ (reference sequence).

The J gene is TRBJ1-5, the V gene TRBV9; TRBD1 might be the D (6 bases). The CDR3 covers 15 residues. Looked up from germline, CDR1 is SGDLS and CDR2 is YYNGEE. V was trimmed by 4 bases and J by 7 bases, leaving 18 bases between them. The CDR3 sequence is CASSIRDTQDQPQHF. The CDR3 DNA reads as TGTGCCAGCAGCATCCGGGACACCCAGGACCAGCCCCAGCATTTT.

This chain joins TRBV19 and TRBJ1-5, with TRBD1 identical over 7 bases. The CDR3 length is 14 residues. Looked up from germline, CDR1 is LNHDA and CDR2 is SQIVND (reference sequence). V lost 7 bases to trimming and J lost 6 bases; unmatched junction nucleotides: 9. CDR3 coding DNA: TGTGCCAGTACCCATGGGGCAGGGGGTCAGCCCCAGCATTTT. It is translated as CASTHGAGGQPQHF.

This sequence joins TRBV7-2 and TRBJ1-4, with 8 bases that match TRBD1. The CDR3 length is 14 residues. The V segment lost 6 bases and the J segment 8 bases; nucleotides outside the gene matches: 8. Germline V gives CDR1 SGHTA, CDR2 FQGNSA. The CDR3 here is CASRRGDRPEKLFF. CDR3 DNA sequence: TGTGCCAGCAGAAGGGGGGACAGGCCCGAAAAACTGTTTTTT. Full variable domain (missing parts from reference TRBV7-2 and TRBJ1-4): GAGVSQSPSNKVTEKGKDVELRCDPISGHTALYWYRQSLGQGLEFLIYFQGNSAPDKSGLPSDRFSAERTGGSVSTLTIQRTQQEDSAVYLCASRRGDRPEKLFFGSGTQLSVL.

In this sample, this clone turned up once. The V and J genes are TRBV18 and TRBJ1-5; 7 nucleotides match TRBD1. J was trimmed by 5 bases and V by 5 bases; bases with no gene match: 3. The length of the CDR3 is 13 residues. Per the germline V gene, CDR1 is KGHSH and CDR2 is LQKENI. CDR3 residues: CASSDRVDQPQHF. In DNA, the CDR3 is TGTGCCAGCTCAGACAGGGTGGATCAGCCCCAGCATTTT.

The count of this clone is one. V usage is TRBV9 and J usage is TRBJ2-2; a weak D match, TRBD1 (5 bases). The V and J ends lost 3 bases and 4 bases respectively, with 7 bases between them. Germline CDR1 is SGDLS and CDR2 is YYNGEE. This CDR3 has 13 residues. The CDR3, as DNA: TGTGCCAGCAGCGAGGGGCTCACCGGGGAGCTGTTTTTT. Residues: CASSEGLTGELFF.

CDR3: CASSLGGGQAYYGYTF. CDR3 bases: TGTGCCAGCAGCTTAGGGGGGGGGCAGGCATACTATGGCTACACCTTC. The chain uses TRBV7-2 and TRBJ1-2; D may be TRBD1 (6 bases). The germline gives CDR1 SGHTA, CDR2 FQGNSA. Deletions cut 1 base from V and 3 bases from J, with 15 bases between. CDR3 length equals 16 residues.

This clone was counted only a few times. The chain couples TRBV29-1 to TRBJ1-1; 8 positions agree with TRBD1. Germline V gene data show CDR1 as SQVTM and CDR2 as ANQGSEA. J lost 5 bases, V lost 7 bases, and 12 bases had no gene match. The CDR3 has 14 residues. CDR3 residues: CSARMTGVGTEAFF. The CDR3, as DNA: TGCAGCGCTCGAATGACAGGGGTGGGGACTGAAGCTTTCTTT.

The V gene is TRBV6-5, the J gene TRBJ1-1; D ambiguous. This CDR3 comprises 13 residues. Germline V CDR1 and CDR2: MNHEY, SVGAGI. The V end lost 0 bases, the J end lost 5 bases, and 7 bases lay between the germline ends. The CDR3 coding sequence is TGTGCCAGCAGTTACTCATCGAGGACTGAAGCTTTCTTT. It codes for CASSYSSRTEAFF.

With regard to this clone: Different DNA sequences within this sample yield the same CDR3. The V gene is TRBV19, the J gene TRBJ1-1, with 7 bases matching TRBD1. The ends lost 9 bases at V and 3 bases at J; junction bases unmatched: 7. CDR1 is LNHDA, CDR2 SQIVND, per germline (reference sequence). This CDR3 contains 13 residues. This CDR3 is CASSTTGDTEAFF. CDR3 sequence (DNA): TGTGCCAGCAGCACCACAGGGGACACTGAAGCTTTCTTT.

The chain joins TRBV5-1 to TRBJ2-3, with 14 bases identical to TRBD2. V lost 0 bases, J lost 0 bases, and 6 bases stayed unmatched. This CDR3 spans 19 amino acids. Germline CDR1 and CDR2: SGHRS and YFSETQ. CDR3 bases: TGCGCCAGCAGCTTGGCCTCGACTAGCGGGGGGGGCAGCACAGATACGCAGTATTTT. As protein: CASSLASTSGGGSTDTQYF.

This chain links TRBV5-1 with TRBJ2-3, with D possibly TRBD1 on 6 matching bases. The germline V and J ends were trimmed by 4 bases and 1 base, with 13 bases remaining between them. Germline CDR1 is SGHRS and CDR2 is YFSETQ. CDR3 size: 15 residues. The CDR3 DNA reads TGCGCCAGCAGCCCTAGGGACACGGGCACAGATACGCAGTATTTT. Translating gives CASSPRDTGTDTQYF.

This rearrangement joins TRBV7-9 to TRBJ2-5; no clear D gene. V lost 1 base and J lost 4, with 7 bases in between. CDR3 length equals 13 residues. Germline-derived CDR1 and CDR2 are SEHNR and FQNEAQ (reference sequence). CDR3 bases: TGTGCCAGCAGCTTAGGTGTGGCAGAGACCCAGTACTTC. Translation: CASSLGVAETQYF.